The entry that follows covers one TCR beta chain sequence. This clonotype was found a few times. The target of this receptor is not known. Base-call qualities are not available, and no considerably larger clone is one nucleotide away. The source of the sample is a study of regulatory T cells in long-lasting Graves disease (TCRdb year 2021). For context, the study as a whole: Patients with newly diagnosed Graves' disease had been on antithyroid drugs for under 3 months. This study used TCR sequencing and RNA sequencing of peripheral blood to compare persistent Graves' disease patients against newly diagnosed Graves' disease patients. The study was conducted in China and was registered as a clinical trial. A total of about 35 samples underwent TCR sequencing: some 13 from persistent and some 20 from newly diagnosed Graves' disease patients.

The library was prepared using multiplex PCR. Sequenced using an Illumina HiSeq 4000. To build TCR beta libraries, CDR3 regions were amplified by Arm-PCR using iRepertoire HTBI primers. Before sequencing, the PCR products underwent gel purification. Regarding the original processing steps: A total of roughly 58 TRBV and about 13 TRBJ segments were identified across samples and were used for gene usage analysis of CDR3 amino acid clonotypes. Filtered high-quality paired reads were merged into contigs using COPE and FqMerger. Contigs were aligned with BLAST to IMGT TRBV, TRBD and TRBJ reference genes, and CDR3 was defined per IMGT. Any clonotype with a frequency above 0.1% was classified as a highly expanded clone. Shannon entropy was used to measure repertoire diversity, and the Gini coefficient was used to measure V-J evenness. A clonotype was considered public if more than one individual shared it. The public reads were reprocessed in TCRdb via fastp at Q25 and MiXCR, keeping in-frame beta chains. Rows are combined by CDR3 protein, so each entry shows the most common genes and DNA. TCRdb's processing, not the study's, gives the V and J calls here. This sample gives roughly 610,000 distinct CDR3 sequences in total; roughly 16% of them show up just once. Jointly, the top ten make up about 12% of the sample.

What the time point label conveys for this sample: newly diagnosed GD, antithyroid drugs for less than 3 months. For both TCR sequencing and RNA sequencing, RNA was extracted from PBMCs using TRIzol. The diagnosis of Graves' disease followed American Thyroid Association guidelines. Patients were recruited from an endocrinology department in Xi'an, China. Each patient gave 7.5 to 10 milliliters of peripheral blood, collected in an EDTA anticoagulant tube. Ficoll Paque Plus density gradient separation was used to isolate PBMCs, and no further T cell sorting was performed. An Agilent 2100 Bioanalyzer and agarose gel were used to check RNA quality, while a NanoDrop 2000 measured RNA concentration. Study-wide findings and limitations: Compared with newly diagnosed patients, patients with persistent Graves' disease had lower TCR Shannon entropy and fewer highly expanded clones, which suggests clonal expansion. A larger number of public clonotypes was shared among persistent patients (more than 2,500) than among newly diagnosed patients (about 990). Only peripheral blood was studied, because thyroid tissue, the primary lesion, was inaccessible. TRBV28, TRBJ1-2 and TRBJ2-5 were preferentially used in persistent disease, while TRBV20-1 and TRBJ2-1 were favored in newly diagnosed disease. Only the TCR beta chain was sequenced and analyzed. As a limitation, the authors acknowledged that the small sample size may reduce accuracy.

The CDR3 runs 16 residues from the cysteine to the phenylalanine. The only DNA kept is the CDR3, 48 bases in frame from the first base. Via the germline V gene (reference sequence), CDR1 is MNHEY and CDR2 SMNVEV. V is pruned by 0 bases and J by 3 bases, leaving 5 bases of the junction without a gene match. The same sample was also used in a study of T cells in Graves' hyperthyroidism and ophthalmopathy. Per the second study: A patient counted as having stable Graves' hyperthyroidism if no progression to ophthalmopathy occurred over 18 months of follow-up. The hyperthyroidism patients were between 18 and 65 years old and newly diagnosed, with a disease duration of less than 2 months. The study excluded patients with uncontrolled infections, other autoimmune diseases, pregnancy or lactation. Diagnoses were based on clinical symptoms, serum thyroxine and TRAb, thyroid ultrasound and orbital computed tomography. A first-round RT-PCR of the TCR CDR3 used the HTBI primer set with the Qiagen OneStep RT-PCR kit. Most expanded thyroid clonotypes (frequency above 0.001) were also detected in blood, a finding suggesting that blood repertoires may reflect thyroid immune responses. Ophthalmopathy was separated from stable hyperthyroidism by a 13 V-J signature model, with about 88% sensitivity and 81% to 82% specificity obtained in cross-validation and 80%/75% obtained in testing. During validation, the model predicted progression to ophthalmopathy a median of about 5.9 months ahead of onset, with just under 71% sensitivity and about 75% specificity. To identify TCR V-J signatures that set the groups apart, the researchers used a discovery cohort of more than 95 patients, made up of around 40 with Graves' ophthalmopathy and 57 with stable Graves' hyperthyroidism. Whether ophthalmopathy could be predicted prospectively was tested in an independent validation cohort made up of roughly 19 hyperthyroidism patients plus 17 patients who later progressed to ophthalmopathy. The 95 to 100 discovery patients were divided at random into training and test sets in a 7:3 ratio. In roughly six Graves' hyperthyroidism patients, the study also compared T-cell repertoires from thyroid tissue with T-cell repertoires from blood. After sampling, hyperthyroidism patients received methimazole starting at 30 mg daily, and ophthalmopathy patients received high-dose intravenous methylprednisolone. Libraries were constructed in a second round of multiplex PCR, after which size selection and purification were carried out. Paired-end sequencing of the libraries was performed with 100 bp reads on an Illumina HiSeq2000. SOAPnuke was used to process the raw data, throwing out any read that contained adapters or uncalled bases, had a mean Phred below 15, or lacked an exact constant-primer or identifier match. High-quality paired reads were merged with COPE v1.2.5, and unique nucleotide sequences were defined as clonotypes. MiTCR v1.1 was used to align clonotypes to the IMGT TRBV, TRBD and TRBJ reference segments. The analysis included only V-J combinations with a frequency above 0.0001, which together covered 99% to 99.2% of the repertoires. A TCS score was defined as the ratio of F50 (clonal expansion) to E x V (chaos), with BLOSUM62-based TCRdist applied between CDR3 peptides within each V-J. Welch's t-statistics and random forest reduced around 520 V-J features to 13, which were used in a naive Bayes classifier (R e1071). Sample size was not statistically predetermined, and investigators were not blinded to group allocation. The paper describes TCR Vbeta CDR3 sequencing of about 140 peripheral blood samples, made up of approximately 40 ophthalmopathy patients, 70 to 75 hyperthyroidism patients and approximately 17 progressor patients.

This specimen was peripheral blood mononuclear cells (PBMCs), taken at new diagnosis, from a patient treated with antithyroid drugs. The source is a man between 18 and 35 years old with Graves disease. Donor details come from another sample of the same person, matched by shared clones. The V gene is TRBV27 and the J gene is TRBJ2-3; 8 central nucleotides agree with TRBD1. CDR3 sequence: CASSLSCWTGTDTQYF. The DNA is TGTGCCAGCAGTTTATCTTGCTGGACAGGGACAGATACGCAGTATTTT.